One sample yielded the 11 T cell receptor beta chains listed below, sequenced in a study of Graves' ophthalmopathy and Graves' hyperthyroidism. RNA transcripts yielded amplified TCR beta CDR3 regions. After a first-round RT-PCR with HTBI primers, a second-round multiplex PCR was run. TCRdb ran MiXCR on the multiplex PCR reads and lists one entry per CDR3 protein. This sample has some 200,000 distinct CDR3 sequences; approximately 28% occur once, and the top ten carry approximately 9.1%. The source material was peripheral blood. The receptors here all came from a man in his fifties or sixties with Graves' ophthalmopathy.

This clonotype was seen ten or more times. This chain connects TRBV11-2 to TRBJ2-5; D gene ambiguous. Trimming took off 3 bases at V and 1 base at J, with 15 bases between the two ends. This CDR3 spans 16 amino acids. From germline, CDR1 is SGHAT and CDR2 FQNNGV. CDR3 coding DNA: TGTGCCAGCAGCTTCGGTATTCGGGCCCGCCAAGAGACCCAGTACTTC. Encoded protein: CASSFGIRARQETQYF.

Many counts were recorded for this clonotype. The chain is built from TRBV6-5 and TRBJ2-7; D is ambiguous. The germline V and J ends were trimmed by 9 bases and 7 bases, with 16 bases remaining between them. The CDR3 is made up of 12 amino acids. CDR1 is MNHEY and CDR2 is SVGAGI in the germline V gene. The CDR3 bases are TGTGCCAGTGGGTCGGCCCTTGGGGAGCAGTACTTC. It codes for CASGSALGEQYF.

This clonotype was counted at least ten times. The rearrangement uses TRBV7-2 and TRBJ2-7; 9 bases are shared with TRBD1. This CDR3 spans 15 amino acids. In germline, CDR1 is SGHTA, CDR2 FQGNSA. Trimming took 5 bases from V and 2 from J; bases not matched to a gene: 7. CDR3 protein: CASSEKGQGPYEQYF. The CDR3 nucleotides are TGTGCCAGCAGCGAAAAGGGACAGGGACCCTACGAGCAGTACTTC.

In this sample, this clonotype turned up many times. The rearrangement uses TRBV20-1 and TRBJ2-7; D might be TRBD2 (6 bases). V lost 3 bases and J lost 6, with 21 bases in between. Per the germline V gene, CDR1 is DFQATT and CDR2 is SNEGSKA (reference sequence). The CDR3 has 15 amino acids. For the CDR3, the DNA is TGCAGTGCTAGGTTGTCGGGGGATGAATACGCCGAGCAGTACTTC. Translation: CSARLSGDEYAEQYF.

The sample holds many counts of this clonotype. The chain links TRBV29-1 to TRBJ1-5, with 7 positions matching TRBD1. V lost 4 bases and J lost 1; bases outside the gene matches: 1. The CDR3 is 13 residues long. Germline values: CDR1 SQVTM, CDR2 ANQGSEA. CDR3 region: CSVGQGSNQPQHF. In DNA, the CDR3 is TGCAGCGTTGGACAGGGAAGCAATCAGCCCCAGCATTTT.

This clonotype was detected ten times or more. The chain carries TRBV5-1 and TRBJ2-5; TRBD2 agrees at 10 bases. The germline V gene has CDR1 SGHRS and CDR2 YFSETQ. CDR3 length: 12 residues. V shed 7 bases, J shed 4 bases, and the junction held 1 base outside the gene matches. The CDR3 sequence is CASRLAGETQYF. The DNA for the CDR3 is TGCGCCAGCCGACTAGCGGGAGAGACCCAGTACTTC. Full variable domain (rest looked up from reference TRBV5-1 and TRBJ2-5): KAGVTQTPRYLIKTRGQQVTLSCSPISGHRSVSWYQQTPGQGLQFLFEYFSETQRNKGNFPGRFSGRQFSNSRSEMNVSTLELGDSALYLCASRLAGETQYFGPGTRLLVL.

This clonotype was counted between two and nine times. The chain links TRBV7-2 to TRBJ2-7; tentatively, D is TRBD2 (5 bases). The CDR3 covers 16 residues. Germline V gene lookup returns CDR1 SGHTA and CDR2 FQGNSA. V lost 0 bases, J lost 5 bases, and 17 bases lay in between. CDR3 in DNA: TGTGCCAGCAGCTTAGCAGGTAGAGGACTTGGGCACGAGCAGTACTTC. Its translation: CASSLAGRGLGHEQYF.

V gene TRBV12-3 or TRBV12-4 combines with J gene TRBJ2-7; 7 positions match TRBD2. The V and J ends lost 3 bases and 0 bases, in that order; junction bases with no gene match: 11. The CDR3 has 17 residues. In DNA form, the CDR3 reads TGTGCCAGCAGTTTGTCTAGCGGTGTGCTTAGCTCCTACGAGCAGTACTTC. Translating gives CASSLSSGVLSSYEQYF.

The chain combines TRBV6-2 or TRBV6-3 with TRBJ1-1, with TRBD1 matching over 8 bases. Germline CDR1 and CDR2: MNHEY and SVGEGT. The ends lost 2 bases at V and 0 bases at J; junction bases unmatched: 8. The length of the CDR3 is 17 residues. In DNA form, the CDR3 reads TGTGCCAGCAGTTACCGACAGGGGCTCTTTATGAACACTGAAGCTTTCTTT. As protein: CASSYRQGLFMNTEAFF.

This clonotype occurred many times. The gene calls are TRBV2 and TRBJ1-2, with a weak D call TRBD1 (5 bases). CDR3 length: 15 amino acids. Germline CDR1 reads SNHLY; CDR2 reads FYNNEI. V was shortened by 7 bases and J by 1 base, with 16 bases between the two germline ends. CDR3 bases: TGTGCCAGCAACACAGTGCAGGGTGGTAACTATGGCTACACCTTC. This codes for CASNTVQGGNYGYTF. Filled out from reference TRBV2 and TRBJ1-2, the complete variable domain reads EPEVTQTPSHQVTQMGQEVILRCVPISNHLYFYWYRQILGQKVEFLVSFYNNEISEKSEIFDDQFSVERPDGSNFTLKIRSTKLEDSAMYFCASNTVQGGNYGYTFGSGTRLTVV.

This clonotype came up many times. This chain uses TRBV6-2 or TRBV6-3 with TRBJ2-6; the D gene could be TRBD1 or TRBD2 (6 bases each). The germline V gene has CDR1 MNHEY and CDR2 SVGEGT. The CDR3 is made up of 16 amino acids. V dropped 6 bases and J dropped 0 bases, with 12 bases sitting between them. The CDR3 sequence is CASSGGSFSGANVLTF. The CDR3, as DNA: TGTGCCAGCAGCGGGGGCAGCTTCTCTGGGGCCAACGTCCTGACTTTC.